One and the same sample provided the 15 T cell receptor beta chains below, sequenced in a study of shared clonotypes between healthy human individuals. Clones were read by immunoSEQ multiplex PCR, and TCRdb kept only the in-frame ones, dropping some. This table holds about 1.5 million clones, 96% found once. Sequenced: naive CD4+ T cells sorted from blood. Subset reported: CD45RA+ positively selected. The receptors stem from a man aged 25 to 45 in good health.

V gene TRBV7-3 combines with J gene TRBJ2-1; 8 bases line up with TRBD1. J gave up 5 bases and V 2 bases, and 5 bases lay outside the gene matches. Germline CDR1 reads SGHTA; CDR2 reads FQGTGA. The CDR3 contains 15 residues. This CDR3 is CASSLGQGADNEQFF. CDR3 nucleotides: TGTGCCAGCAGCTTAGGGCAGGGGGCTGACAATGAGCAGTTCTTC.

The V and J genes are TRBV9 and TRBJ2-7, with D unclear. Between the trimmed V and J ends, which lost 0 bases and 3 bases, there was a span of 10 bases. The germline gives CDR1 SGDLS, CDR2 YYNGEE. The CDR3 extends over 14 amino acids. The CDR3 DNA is TGTGCCAGCAGCGTAGGGCTGGAGTTCTACGAGCAGTACTTC. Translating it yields CASSVGLEFYEQYF.

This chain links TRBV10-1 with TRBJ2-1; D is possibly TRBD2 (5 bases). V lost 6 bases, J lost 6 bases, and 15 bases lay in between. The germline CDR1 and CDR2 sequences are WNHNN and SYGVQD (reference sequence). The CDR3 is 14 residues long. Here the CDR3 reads CASSPGVAVNEQFF. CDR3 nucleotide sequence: TGCGCCAGCAGCCCCGGGGTCGCTGTCAATGAGCAGTTCTTC.

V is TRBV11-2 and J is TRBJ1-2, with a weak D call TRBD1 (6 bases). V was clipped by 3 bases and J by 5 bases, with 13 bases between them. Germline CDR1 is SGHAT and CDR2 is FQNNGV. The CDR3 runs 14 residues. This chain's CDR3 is CASSFIRGGYGYTF. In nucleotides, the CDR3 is TGTGCCAGCAGCTTTATCAGGGGCGGGTATGGCTACACCTTC.

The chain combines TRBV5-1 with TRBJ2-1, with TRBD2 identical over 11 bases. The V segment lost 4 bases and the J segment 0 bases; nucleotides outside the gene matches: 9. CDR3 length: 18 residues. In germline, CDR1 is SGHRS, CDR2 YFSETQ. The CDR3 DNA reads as TGCGCCAGCAGCCCCGGGACTAGCGGCCCTAGCTCCTACAATGAGCAGTTCTTC. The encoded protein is CASSPGTSGPSSYNEQFF.

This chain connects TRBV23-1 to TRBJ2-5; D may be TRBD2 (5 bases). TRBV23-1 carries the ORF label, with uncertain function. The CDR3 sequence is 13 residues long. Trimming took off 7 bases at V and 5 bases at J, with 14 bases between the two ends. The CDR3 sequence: CASKLGLGETQYF. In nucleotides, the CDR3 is TGCGCCAGCAAGCTTGGACTCGGGGAGACCCAGTACTTC.

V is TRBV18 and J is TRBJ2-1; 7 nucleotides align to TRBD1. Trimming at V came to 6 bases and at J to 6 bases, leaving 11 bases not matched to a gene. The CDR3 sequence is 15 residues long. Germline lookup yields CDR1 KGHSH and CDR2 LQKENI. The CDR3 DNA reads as TGTGCCAGCTCGTCCGCTATCGGGACAGCCAATGAGCAGTTCTTC. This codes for CASSSAIGTANEQFF.

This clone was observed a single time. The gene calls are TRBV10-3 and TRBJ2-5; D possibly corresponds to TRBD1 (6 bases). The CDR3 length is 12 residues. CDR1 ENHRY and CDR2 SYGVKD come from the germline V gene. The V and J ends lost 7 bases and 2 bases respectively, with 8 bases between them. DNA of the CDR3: TGTGCCATCAAAGGACAGCAAGAGACCCAGTACTTC. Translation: CAIKGQQETQYF.

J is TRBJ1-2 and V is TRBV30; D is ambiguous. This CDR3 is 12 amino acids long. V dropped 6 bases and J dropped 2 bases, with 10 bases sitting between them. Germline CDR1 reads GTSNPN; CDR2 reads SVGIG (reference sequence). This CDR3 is CACLAGNYGYTF. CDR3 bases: TGTGCCTGCTTGGCAGGCAACTATGGCTACACCTTC.

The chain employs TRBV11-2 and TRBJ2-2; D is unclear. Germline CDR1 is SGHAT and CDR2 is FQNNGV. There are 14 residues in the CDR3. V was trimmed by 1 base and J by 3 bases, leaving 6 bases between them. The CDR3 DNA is TGTGCCAGCAGCTTAGCTACCGACACCGGGGAGCTGTTTTTT. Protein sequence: CASSLATDTGELFF.

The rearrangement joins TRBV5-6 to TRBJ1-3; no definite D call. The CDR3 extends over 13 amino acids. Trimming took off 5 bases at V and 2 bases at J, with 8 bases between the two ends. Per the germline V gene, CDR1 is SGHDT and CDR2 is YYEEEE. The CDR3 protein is CASRRVAGNTIYF. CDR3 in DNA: TGTGCCAGCAGAAGGGTGGCTGGAAACACCATATATTTT. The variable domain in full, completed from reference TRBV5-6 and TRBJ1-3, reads DAGVTQSPTHLIKTRGQQVTLRCSPKSGHDTVSWYQQALGQGPQFIFQYYEEEERQRGNFPDRFSGHQFPNYSSELNVNALLLGDSALYLCASRRVAGNTIYFGEGSWLTVV.

In DNA form, the CDR3 reads TGTGCCACCAGCGTCAGAAGGATGACAGGCACAGATACGCAGTATTTT. Its protein product is CATSVRRMTGTDTQYF. The chain couples TRBV15 to TRBJ2-3; D possibly corresponds to TRBD1 (5 bases). The length of the CDR3 is 16 residues. The germline V and J ends were trimmed by 5 bases and 1 base, with 16 bases remaining between them. CDR1 is LNHNV, CDR2 YYDKDF, per germline (reference sequence).

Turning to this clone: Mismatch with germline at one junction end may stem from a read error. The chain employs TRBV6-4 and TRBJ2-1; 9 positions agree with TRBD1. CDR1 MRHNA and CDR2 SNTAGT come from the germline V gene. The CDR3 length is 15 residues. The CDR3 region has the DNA TGTACCAGCAGTGAGGGGACAGGGAGGAACAATGAGCAGTTCTTC. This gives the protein CTSSEGTGRNNEQFF.

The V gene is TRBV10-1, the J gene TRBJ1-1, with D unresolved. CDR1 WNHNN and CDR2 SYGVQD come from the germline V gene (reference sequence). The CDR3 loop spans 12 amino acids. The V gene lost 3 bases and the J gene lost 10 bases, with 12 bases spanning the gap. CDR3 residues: CASSEGSRVAFF. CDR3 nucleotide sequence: TGCGCCAGCAGTGAAGGGAGTAGGGTAGCTTTCTTT.

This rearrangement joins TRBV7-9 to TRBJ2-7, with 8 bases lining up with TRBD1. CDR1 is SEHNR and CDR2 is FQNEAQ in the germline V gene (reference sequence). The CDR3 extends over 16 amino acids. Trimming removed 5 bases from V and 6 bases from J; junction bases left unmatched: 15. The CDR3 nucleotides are TGTGCCAGCAGCCCGTTGGACAGGGAAAGCGTCAGCGAGCAGTACTTC. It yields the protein CASSPLDRESVSEQYF.